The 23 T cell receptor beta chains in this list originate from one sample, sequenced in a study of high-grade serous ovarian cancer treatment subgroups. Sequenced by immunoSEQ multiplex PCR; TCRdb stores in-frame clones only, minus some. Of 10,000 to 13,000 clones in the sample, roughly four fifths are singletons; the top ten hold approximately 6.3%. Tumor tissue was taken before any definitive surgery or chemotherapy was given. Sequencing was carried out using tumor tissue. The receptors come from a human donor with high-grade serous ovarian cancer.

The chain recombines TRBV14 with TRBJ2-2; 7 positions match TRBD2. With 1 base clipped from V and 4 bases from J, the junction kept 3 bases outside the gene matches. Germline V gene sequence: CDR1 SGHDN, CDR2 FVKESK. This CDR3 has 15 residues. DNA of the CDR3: TGTGCCAGCAGCCAAGGAGGACTAGGCACCGGGGAGCTGTTTTTT. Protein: CASSQGGLGTGELFF.

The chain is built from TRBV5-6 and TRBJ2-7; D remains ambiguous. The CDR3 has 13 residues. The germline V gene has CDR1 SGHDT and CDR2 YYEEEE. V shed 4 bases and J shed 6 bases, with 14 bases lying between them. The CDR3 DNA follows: TGTGCCAGCAGCGTGGCAGGAACGCTCGAGCAGTACTTC. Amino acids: CASSVAGTLEQYF.

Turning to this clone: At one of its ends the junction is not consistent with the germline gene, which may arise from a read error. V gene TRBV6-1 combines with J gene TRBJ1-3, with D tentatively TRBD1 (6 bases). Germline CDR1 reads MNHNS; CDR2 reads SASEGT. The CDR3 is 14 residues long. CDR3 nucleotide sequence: TGTGCCAGCATTGAACAGGGAGTGCGGAACACCATATATTTT. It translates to CASIEQGVRNTIYF.

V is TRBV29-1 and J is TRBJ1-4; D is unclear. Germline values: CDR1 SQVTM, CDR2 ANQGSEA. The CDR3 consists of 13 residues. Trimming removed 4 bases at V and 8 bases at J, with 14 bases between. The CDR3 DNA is TGCAGCGTTGCCTTGGGTAGTCGGGAAAAACTGTTTTTT. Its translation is CSVALGSREKLFF.

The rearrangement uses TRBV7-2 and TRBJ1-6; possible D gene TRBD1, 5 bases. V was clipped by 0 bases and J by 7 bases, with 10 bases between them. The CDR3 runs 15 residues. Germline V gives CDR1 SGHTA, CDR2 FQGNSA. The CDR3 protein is CASSLAGATNSPLHF. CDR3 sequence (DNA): TGTGCCAGCAGCTTAGCAGGGGCCACCAATTCACCCCTCCACTTT.

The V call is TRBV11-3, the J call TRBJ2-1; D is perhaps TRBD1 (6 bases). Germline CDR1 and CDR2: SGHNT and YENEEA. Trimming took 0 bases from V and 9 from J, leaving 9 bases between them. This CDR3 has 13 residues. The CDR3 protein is CASSLDARGEQFF. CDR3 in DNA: TGTGCCAGCAGCTTAGATGCCAGGGGTGAGCAGTTCTTC.

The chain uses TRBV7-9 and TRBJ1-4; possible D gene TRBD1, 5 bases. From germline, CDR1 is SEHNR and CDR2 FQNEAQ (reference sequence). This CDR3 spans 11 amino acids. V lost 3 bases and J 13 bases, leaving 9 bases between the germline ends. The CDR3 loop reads CASSLGEVLFF. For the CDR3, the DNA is TGTGCCAGCAGCTTGGGGGAAGTACTGTTTTTT.

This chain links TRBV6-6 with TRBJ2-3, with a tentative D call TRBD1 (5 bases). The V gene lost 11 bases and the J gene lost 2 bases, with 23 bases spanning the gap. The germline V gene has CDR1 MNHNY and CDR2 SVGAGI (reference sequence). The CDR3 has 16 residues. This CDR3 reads CASKGIRTQITDTQYF. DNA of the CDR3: TGTGCCTCCAAGGGAATTCGGACACAAATCACAGATACGCAGTATTTT.

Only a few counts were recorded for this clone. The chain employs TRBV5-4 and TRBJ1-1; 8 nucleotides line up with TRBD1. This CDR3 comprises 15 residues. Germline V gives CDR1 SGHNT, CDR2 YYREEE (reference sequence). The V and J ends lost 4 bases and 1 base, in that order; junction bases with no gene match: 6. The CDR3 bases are TGTGCCAGCAGCCGGGACAGGATAACGAACACTGAAGCTTTCTTT. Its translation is CASSRDRITNTEAFF.

CDR3 region: CASSLGAVLAKNIQYF. CDR3 bases: TGCGCCAGCAGCTTGGGGGCAGTCCTAGCCAAAAACATTCAGTACTTC. The chain combines TRBV5-1 with TRBJ2-4, with D unresolved. The CDR3 extends over 16 amino acids. CDR1 SGHRS and CDR2 YFSETQ come from the germline V gene. The V end lost 0 bases, the J end lost 0 bases, and 10 bases lay between the germline ends.

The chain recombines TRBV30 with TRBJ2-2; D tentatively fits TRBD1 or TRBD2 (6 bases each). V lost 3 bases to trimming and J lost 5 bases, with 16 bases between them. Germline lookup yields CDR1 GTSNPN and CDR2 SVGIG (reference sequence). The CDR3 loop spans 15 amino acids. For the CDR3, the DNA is TGTGCCTGGAGCGGGGGCGTAATAAGGACCGGGGAGCTGTTTTTT. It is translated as CAWSGGVIRTGELFF.

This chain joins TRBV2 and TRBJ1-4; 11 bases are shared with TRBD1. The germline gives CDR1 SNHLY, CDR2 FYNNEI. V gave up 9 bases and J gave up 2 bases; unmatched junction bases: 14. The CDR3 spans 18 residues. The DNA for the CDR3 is TGTGCCAGTAGTCCGGGACAGGGGGTTGTCATCACTAATGAAAAACTGTTTTTT. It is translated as CASSPGQGVVITNEKLFF.

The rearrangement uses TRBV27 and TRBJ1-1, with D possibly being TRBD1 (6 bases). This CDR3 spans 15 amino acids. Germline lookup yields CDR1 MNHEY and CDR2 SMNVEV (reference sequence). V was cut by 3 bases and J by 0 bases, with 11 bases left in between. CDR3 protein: CASSFAGTMNTEAFF. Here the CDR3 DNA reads TGTGCCAGCAGTTTTGCCGGGACAATGAACACTGAAGCTTTCTTT.

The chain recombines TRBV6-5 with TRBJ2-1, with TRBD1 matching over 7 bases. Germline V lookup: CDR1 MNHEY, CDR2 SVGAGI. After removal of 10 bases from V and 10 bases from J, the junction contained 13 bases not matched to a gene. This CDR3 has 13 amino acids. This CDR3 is CANTIDRAPEQFF. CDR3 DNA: TGTGCCAATACTATAGACAGGGCCCCGGAGCAGTTCTTC.

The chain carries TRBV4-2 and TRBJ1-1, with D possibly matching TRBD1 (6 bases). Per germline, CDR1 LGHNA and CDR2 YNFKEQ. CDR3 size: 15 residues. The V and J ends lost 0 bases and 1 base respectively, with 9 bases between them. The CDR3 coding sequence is TGTGCCAGCAGCCAAGATAGGGGACAGAACACTGAAGCTTTCTTT. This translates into CASSQDRGQNTEAFF.

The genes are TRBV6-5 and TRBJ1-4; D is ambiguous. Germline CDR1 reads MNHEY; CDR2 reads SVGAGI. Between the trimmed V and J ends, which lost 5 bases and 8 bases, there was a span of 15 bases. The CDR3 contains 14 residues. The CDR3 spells CASSTIFKGEKLFF. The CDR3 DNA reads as TGTGCCAGCAGTACGATCTTCAAGGGCGAAAAACTGTTTTTT.

The CDR3 reads CASSPATAGAYSNQPQHF. The CDR3, as DNA: TGTGCCAGCAGTCCCGCGACAGCCGGCGCTTATAGCAATCAGCCCCAGCATTTT. V usage is TRBV27 and J usage is TRBJ1-5; possible D gene TRBD1, 5 bases. The germline V and J ends were trimmed by 5 bases and 0 bases, with 20 bases remaining between them. CDR1 is MNHEY and CDR2 is SMNVEV in the germline V gene (reference sequence). The CDR3 contains 18 residues.

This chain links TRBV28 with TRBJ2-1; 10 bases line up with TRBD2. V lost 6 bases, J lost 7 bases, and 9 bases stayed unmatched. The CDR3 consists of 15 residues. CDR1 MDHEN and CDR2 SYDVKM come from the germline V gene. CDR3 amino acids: CASSSLAGVSNEQFF. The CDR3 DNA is TGTGCCAGCAGCTCTCTAGCGGGAGTTTCTAATGAGCAGTTCTTC.

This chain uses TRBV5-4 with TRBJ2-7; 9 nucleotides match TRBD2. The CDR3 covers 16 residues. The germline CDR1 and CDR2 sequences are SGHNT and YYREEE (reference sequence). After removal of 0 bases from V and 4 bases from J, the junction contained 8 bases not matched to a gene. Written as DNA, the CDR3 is TGTGCCAGCAGCTTGGGTGGCGGGAGGGTTGTTTACGAGCAGTACTTC. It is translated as CASSLGGGRVVYEQYF.

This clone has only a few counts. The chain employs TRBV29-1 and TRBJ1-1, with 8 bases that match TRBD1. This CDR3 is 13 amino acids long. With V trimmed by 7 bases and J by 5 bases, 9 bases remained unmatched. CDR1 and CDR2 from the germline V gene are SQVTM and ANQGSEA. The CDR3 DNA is TGCAGCGGGCAGGGGACAGGTGGGACTGAAGCTTTCTTT. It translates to CSGQGTGGTEAFF.

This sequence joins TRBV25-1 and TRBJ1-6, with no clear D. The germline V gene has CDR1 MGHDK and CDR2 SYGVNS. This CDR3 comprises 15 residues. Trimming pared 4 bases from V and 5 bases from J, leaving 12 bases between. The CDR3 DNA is TGTGCCAGCAGTGGAGCGGGCAGCAATAATTCACCCCTCCACTTT. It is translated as CASSGAGSNNSPLHF. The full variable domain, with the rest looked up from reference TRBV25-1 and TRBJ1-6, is EADIYQTPRYLVIGTGKKITLECSQTMGHDKMYWYQQDPGMELHLIHYSYGVNSTEKGDLSSESTVSRIRTEHFPLTLESARPSHTSQYLCASSGAGSNNSPLHFGNGTRLTVT.

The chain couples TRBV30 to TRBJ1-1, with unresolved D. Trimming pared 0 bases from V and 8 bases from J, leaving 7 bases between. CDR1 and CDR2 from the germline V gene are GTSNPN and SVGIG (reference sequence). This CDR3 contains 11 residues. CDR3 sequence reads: CAWSVRVEAFF. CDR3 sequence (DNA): TGTGCCTGGAGTGTACGAGTAGAAGCTTTCTTT. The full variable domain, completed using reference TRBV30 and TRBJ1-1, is SQTIHQWPATLVQPVGSPLSLECTVEGTSNPNLYWYRQAAGRGLQLLFYSVGIGQISSEVPQNLSASRPQDRQFILSSKKLLLSDSGFYLCAWSVRVEAFFGQGTRLTVV.

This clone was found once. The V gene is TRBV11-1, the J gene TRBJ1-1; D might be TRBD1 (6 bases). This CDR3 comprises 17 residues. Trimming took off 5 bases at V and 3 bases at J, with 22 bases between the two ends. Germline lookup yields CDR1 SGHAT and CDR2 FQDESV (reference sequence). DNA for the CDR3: TGTGCCAGCAGCCCATCCGGGGGCACCCCTCTGGACACTGAAGCTTTCTTT. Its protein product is CASSPSGGTPLDTEAFF.